The 21 T cell receptor beta chains given below trace back to one sample, sequenced in a study of T cell responses to AZD1222 COVID-19 vaccine. Sequencing was performed with immunoSEQ multiplex PCR; in TCRdb, only in-frame clones are kept and a portion is missing. Of 90,000 to 100,000 clones in the sample, nearly 90% are singletons; the top ten hold under 3.5%. The sequenced sample was peripheral blood, obtained on day 0 of AZD1222 vaccination. The receptors stem from an adult in good health.

This clone showed up just once. J is TRBJ2-2 and V is TRBV4-2, with D possibly matching TRBD1 (5 bases). This CDR3 region has 18 residues. V was clipped by 0 bases and J by 2 bases, with 16 bases between them. Per the germline V gene, CDR1 is LGHNA and CDR2 is YNFKEQ. The CDR3 sequence is CASSQEGWGRNNTGELFF. The DNA of the CDR3 is TGTGCCAGCAGCCAAGAAGGCTGGGGCCGAAACAACACCGGGGAGCTGTTTTTT.

This clone was recorded only once. The chain employs TRBV4-2 and TRBJ1-2; D perhaps matches TRBD1 (6 bases). The CDR3 runs to 15 residues. V was pared by 0 bases and J by 2 bases, with 10 bases between. Germline-derived CDR1 and CDR2 are LGHNA and YNFKEQ. The DNA of the CDR3 is TGTGCCAGCAGCCAAGACTCAGGGGAGAACTATGGCTACACCTTC. Translated, it gives CASSQDSGENYGYTF.

CDR3 amino acids: CSVGGAYEQYF. The DNA of the CDR3 is TGCAGCGTGGGAGGGGCCTACGAGCAGTACTTC. The chain links TRBV29-1 to TRBJ2-7, with TRBD2 identical over 7 bases. The CDR3 extends over 11 amino acids. With 6 bases clipped from V and 2 bases from J, the junction kept 1 base outside the gene matches. Looked up from germline, CDR1 is SQVTM and CDR2 is ANQGSEA.

In DNA form, the CDR3 reads TGTGCTAGTGGTTTGTTGTCAGGGGGCCGAAATGAGCAGTTCTTC. This codes for CASGLLSGGRNEQFF. The chain couples TRBV12-5 to TRBJ2-1; 8 nucleotides line up with TRBD1. Germline CDR1 reads LGHNT; CDR2 reads FRNRAP. The CDR3 has 15 residues. Losses at the gene ends were 2 bases for V and 7 bases for J; bases not matched to a gene: 7. Based on the CDR3 plus reference TRBV12-5 and TRBJ2-1, the full variable domain is DARVTQTPRHKVTEMGQEVTMRCQPILGHNTVFWYRQTMMQGLELLAYFRNRAPLDDSGMPKDRFSAEMPDATLATLKIQPSEPRDSAVYFCASGLLSGGRNEQFFGPGTRLTVL.

This chain links TRBV4-1 with TRBJ2-5; tentative D call: TRBD2 (6 bases). Germline CDR1 MGHRA, CDR2 YSYEKL. With 4 bases removed from V and 0 bases from J, the gap between germline ends came to 9 bases. The CDR3 totals 14 residues. CDR3 region: CASSRVADQETQYF. The CDR3 nucleotides are TGCGCCAGCAGCCGGGTAGCGGACCAAGAGACCCAGTACTTC.

This chain connects TRBV24-1 to TRBJ2-5; tentatively, D is TRBD1 or TRBD2 (6 bases each). The V and J ends lost 4 bases and 6 bases respectively, with 17 bases between them. CDR1 KGHDR and CDR2 SFDVKD come from the germline V gene. This CDR3 region has 15 residues. The CDR3 DNA sequence: TGTGCCACCAGTGACCGCAAGGGGGGCGAGAAGACCCAGTACTTC. Protein product: CATSDRKGGEKTQYF.

The gene calls are TRBV4-3 and TRBJ2-1, with a tentative D call TRBD2 (6 bases). Trimming took off 4 bases at V and 6 bases at J, with 10 bases between the two ends. Per germline, CDR1 LGHNA and CDR2 YSLEER. The length of the CDR3 is 13 residues. The CDR3 nucleotides are TGCGCCAGCAGCCCCATCGGGGGCAATGAGCAGTTCTTC. This gives the protein CASSPIGGNEQFF.

The V call is TRBV13, the J call TRBJ2-7; no definite D call. CDR1 and CDR2 (germline): PRHDT, FYEKMQ (reference sequence). The CDR3 runs 14 residues. V was trimmed by 1 base and J by 0 bases, leaving 7 bases between them. The CDR3 here is CASSLVGGSYEQYF. CDR3 nucleotide sequence: TGTGCCAGCAGCTTAGTTGGCGGCTCCTACGAGCAGTACTTC.

The genes are TRBV12-3 or TRBV12-4 and TRBJ1-2, with unresolved D. Trimming removed 6 bases from V and 4 bases from J, with 9 bases in between. The CDR3 is 12 amino acids. CDR3 bases: TGTGCCAGCAGCGGACTGCTCTATGGCTACACCTTC. Encoded protein: CASSGLLYGYTF.

The chain links TRBV7-8 to TRBJ1-5; a possible D gene is TRBD1 (6 bases). The CDR3 runs to 15 residues. Germline CDR1 SGHVS, CDR2 FQNEAQ. The germline V and J ends were trimmed by 5 bases and 4 bases, with 15 bases remaining between them. The CDR3 coding sequence is TGTGCCAGCAGCCTTGGGACACTGATTAATCAGCCCCAGCATTTT. This sequence encodes CASSLGTLINQPQHF.

The V gene is TRBV2, the J gene TRBJ2-1; weak D call: TRBD1 (6 bases). The germline V gene has CDR1 SNHLY and CDR2 FYNNEI. Trimming shortened V by 4 bases and J by 5 bases, and 12 bases separated the two germline ends. The CDR3 spans 14 residues. The CDR3 DNA sequence: TGTGCCAGCAGTGGGAACAGGGTTAACAATGAGCAGTTCTTC. Translation: CASSGNRVNNEQFF.

This clone occurred once. The gene calls are TRBV4-1 and TRBJ2-2, with unresolved D. Germline V gene data show CDR1 as MGHRA and CDR2 as YSYEKL. The CDR3 covers 11 residues. The V end was cut by 7 bases, the J end by 6 bases, with 6 bases between. Written as DNA, the CDR3 is TGCGCCAGCACTAGGTCCGGGGAGCTGTTTTTT. Protein sequence: CASTRSGELFF.

The chain recombines TRBV5-1 with TRBJ1-2; TRBD1 aligns across 9 bases. Germline loops: CDR1 SGHRS, CDR2 YFSETQ. The junction had 10 bases not matched to a gene; V was cut back by 4 bases and J by 6 bases. The CDR3 totals 15 residues. CDR3 sequence: CASSLRTGGADGYTF. The DNA of the CDR3 is TGCGCCAGCAGCCTCAGAACAGGGGGCGCTGATGGCTACACCTTC.

The chain combines TRBV19 with TRBJ1-2, with 8 positions matching TRBD1. Germline values: CDR1 LNHDA, CDR2 SQIVND (reference sequence). V lost 6 bases to trimming and J lost 5 bases; unmatched junction nucleotides: 5. The CDR3 sequence is 13 residues long. CDR3 sequence reads: CASRDRAGYGYTF. The CDR3 nucleotides are TGTGCCAGTAGGGACAGGGCTGGGTATGGCTACACCTTC.

The genes are TRBV6-5 and TRBJ2-7; D perhaps matches TRBD2 (5 bases). Between the trimmed V and J ends, which lost 9 bases and 2 bases, there was a span of 14 bases. The CDR3 is made up of 13 amino acids. Germline V CDR1 and CDR2: MNHEY, SVGAGI. CDR3: CASTPGKAYEQYF. The CDR3 region has the DNA TGTGCCAGTACCCCGGGGAAGGCCTACGAGCAGTACTTC.

The rearrangement links TRBV4-2 to TRBJ2-3; D unresolved. This CDR3 contains 14 residues. Trimming pared 4 bases from V and 4 bases from J, leaving 12 bases between. Germline assignment: CDR1 LGHNA and CDR2 YNFKEQ. The CDR3 region is CASSPLGSPDTQYF. CDR3 nucleotide sequence: TGTGCCAGCAGCCCCCTCGGAAGCCCAGATACGCAGTATTTT.

A remark on this clone: An end of the junction differs from the germline gene, which may be a read error. This rearrangement joins TRBV27 to TRBJ1-2; no definite D call. The CDR3 runs to 13 residues. The germline V gene has CDR1 MNHEY and CDR2 SMNVEV (reference sequence). DNA for the CDR3: TGTGCCAGCAGTTCCTCCCCTGTGAGAACCCTCGACTTC. It yields the protein CASSSSPVRTLDF.

CDR3 protein: CASSQDWTGLETQYF. CDR3 bases: TGTGCCAGCAGCCAAGACTGGACTGGGCTAGAGACCCAGTACTTC. The chain is built from TRBV3-1 (or the pseudogene TRBV3-2) and TRBJ2-5; a weak D match, TRBD2 (5 bases). Germline V CDR1 and CDR2: LGHDT, YNNKEL (reference sequence). This CDR3 spans 15 amino acids. Trimming cost V 0 bases and J 4 bases, with 12 bases left between them.

The V call is TRBV3-1 (or the pseudogene TRBV3-2), the J call TRBJ2-1, with TRBD2 identical over 13 bases. CDR3 length equals 17 residues. Trimming removed 4 bases from V and 5 bases from J; junction bases left unmatched: 8. Germline lookup yields CDR1 LGHDT and CDR2 YNNKEL (reference sequence). The CDR3 coding sequence is TGTGCCAGCAGCCCTACTAGCGGGGGGGCCCCGGACAATGAGCAGTTCTTC. It translates to CASSPTSGGAPDNEQFF.

This chain connects TRBV7-9 to TRBJ1-2; 7 bases match TRBD1. In germline, CDR1 is SEHNR, CDR2 FQNEAQ (reference sequence). The CDR3 sequence is 13 residues long. V dropped 11 bases and J dropped 5; count of bases not matched to a gene: 11. CDR3 nucleotide sequence: TGTGCCGGGTACAGGGGCATCTTATATGGCTACACCTTC. Protein product: CAGYRGILYGYTF.

The chain is built from TRBV6-4 and TRBJ2-1, with 9 bases fitting TRBD2. Trimming removed 7 bases from V and 9 bases from J; junction bases left unmatched: 19. CDR1 and CDR2 from the germline V gene are MRHNA and SNTAGT. The CDR3 consists of 17 residues. As DNA, the CDR3 is TGTGCCAGCACCCAAATAGCGGGAGCTGCCACACACCGTGAGCAGTTCTTC. Translating it yields CASTQIAGAATHREQFF.